The 32 T cell receptor beta chains in this list originate from one sample, sequenced in a study of T-cell memory formation after mild COVID-19. TCRdb used MiXCR to reprocess the 5' RACE reads, holding one entry per CDR3 protein. The table lists roughly 300,000 distinct CDR3 sequences, approximately 14% of them singletons. Sequencing input: PBMCs or a T cell subset sorted from them (not recorded which). Receptors originate from a young man who had mild COVID-19 (a few samples of this study predate the infection). Cell type and time point are not known.

The chain carries TRBV6-1 and TRBJ1-2; 10 nucleotides agree with TRBD1. In germline, CDR1 is MNHNS, CDR2 SASEGT. The CDR3 is made up of 17 amino acids. V lost 6 bases and J lost 2; bases outside the gene matches: 12. The CDR3 coding sequence is TGTGCCAGCAGCCCCGAGGGACAGGGGCGAGGGAACTATGGCTACACCTTC. Encoded protein: CASSPEGQGRGNYGYTF.

The sample holds a few counts of this clonotype. The chain joins TRBV20-1 to TRBJ2-1; D possibly matches TRBD1 or TRBD2 (5 bases each). V shed 0 bases and J shed 3 bases, with 9 bases lying between them. Germline CDR1 DFQATT, CDR2 SNEGSKA (reference sequence). The CDR3 sequence is 14 residues long. DNA for the CDR3: TGCAGTGCTAGAGATGGGACGGTCTACAATGAGCAGTTCTTC. This sequence encodes CSARDGTVYNEQFF.

The chain combines TRBV12-3 or TRBV12-4 with TRBJ2-4; D possibly corresponds to TRBD2 (6 bases). This CDR3 contains 16 residues. Trimming took 3 bases from V and 0 from J, leaving 12 bases between them. CDR3 in DNA: TGTGCCAGCAGTTTTTACGGGGGATTAGCCAAAAACATTCAGTACTTC. Translating it yields CASSFYGGLAKNIQYF.

There are a few counts of this clonotype. V usage is TRBV5-1 and J usage is TRBJ1-4; the D is unclear. Trimming removed 4 bases at V and 3 bases at J, with 16 bases between. Per germline, CDR1 SGHRS and CDR2 YFSETQ. The CDR3 consists of 16 residues. This CDR3 is CASSPSGGSSNEKLFF. In DNA, the CDR3 is TGCGCCAGCAGCCCCTCAGGTGGCAGCTCTAATGAAAAACTGTTTTTT.

This clonotype was seen repeatedly, ten times or more. The rearrangement links TRBV5-1 to TRBJ1-2; D remains ambiguous. CDR1 is SGHRS and CDR2 is YFSETQ in the germline V gene. This CDR3 has 15 residues. V lost 0 bases to trimming and J lost 7 bases, with 16 bases between them. In DNA form, the CDR3 reads TGCGCCAGCAGCTTGGAGGTGGGAGCGGATAGTGGCTACACCTTC. Its protein product is CASSLEVGADSGYTF. Using reference TRBV5-1 and TRBJ1-2 for the parts outside the CDR3, the full variable domain is KAGVTQTPRYLIKTRGQQVTLSCSPISGHRSVSWYQQTPGQGLQFLFEYFSETQRNKGNFPGRFSGRQFSNSRSEMNVSTLELGDSALYLCASSLEVGADSGYTFGSGTRLTVV.

J is TRBJ2-6 and V is TRBV5-5, with unresolved D. The V gene's germline CDR1 is SGHKS and CDR2 YYEKEE (reference sequence). The length of the CDR3 is 16 residues. The V end was cut by 0 bases, the J end by 2 bases, with 9 bases between. CDR3 loop: CASSLAAVPGANVLTF. The CDR3 DNA reads TGTGCCAGCAGCTTGGCCGCGGTGCCTGGGGCCAACGTCCTGACTTTC.

This clonotype was seen ten or more times. The V call is TRBV6-5, the J call TRBJ2-1; TRBD2 aligns across 14 bases. Trimming removed 5 bases from V and 0 bases from J; junction bases left unmatched: 3. Germline assignment: CDR1 MNHEY and CDR2 SVGAGI. CDR3 length: 17 residues. The CDR3, as DNA: TGTGCCAGCAGTCGACTAGCGGGGGGGAGCTCCTACAATGAGCAGTTCTTC. Translation gives CASSRLAGGSSYNEQFF.

The chain links TRBV12-3 or TRBV12-4 to TRBJ2-7, with D maybe TRBD1 (5 bases). The CDR3 runs to 12 residues. The V end lost 6 bases, the J end lost 4 bases, and 10 bases lay between the germline ends. CDR3 sequence (DNA): TGTGCCAGCAGCTCGACAGATTACGAGCAGTACTTC. As protein: CASSSTDYEQYF.

The chain carries TRBV12-3 or TRBV12-4 and TRBJ1-1; D ambiguous. V was trimmed by 3 bases and J by 0 bases, leaving 8 bases between them. This CDR3 is 14 amino acids long. CDR3 nucleotides: TGTGCCAGCAGTTTCGGCCTTATGAACACTGAAGCTTTCTTT. It yields the protein CASSFGLMNTEAFF.

The sample holds a few counts of this clonotype. The chain combines TRBV29-1 with TRBJ2-7; 8 bases are a match to TRBD1. The trim removed 6 bases at V and 6 bases at J, leaving 10 bases unmatched. CDR3 size: 13 residues. Germline V gene data show CDR1 as SQVTM and CDR2 as ANQGSEA. CDR3 amino acids: CSVRTGPGSEQYV. The CDR3 nucleotides are TGCAGCGTCAGGACAGGGCCAGGTTCCGAGCAGTACGTC.

This clonotype showed up just a few times. The genes are TRBV10-2 and TRBJ1-2; D is perhaps TRBD1 (6 bases). This CDR3 region has 14 residues. Between the trimmed V and J ends, which lost 6 bases and 8 bases, there was a span of 19 bases. Looked up from germline, CDR1 is WSHSY and CDR2 is SAAADI. The CDR3 DNA reads as TGCGCCAGCAGCTCGACGGGGGCGAGTGACGGCTACACCTTC. Protein sequence: CASSSTGASDGYTF.

This clonotype was picked up a small number of times. This CDR3 is CASSPPEHNEQFF. The CDR3 nucleotides are TGTGCCAGCTCACCACCCGAGCACAATGAGCAGTTCTTC. J is TRBJ2-1 and V is TRBV18, with D uncertain. Looked up from germline, CDR1 is KGHSH and CDR2 is LQKENI. Trimming stripped 0 bases from V and 5 bases from J, with 5 bases between. The CDR3 has 13 residues.

This clonotype was detected ten times or more. The chain joins TRBV5-1 to TRBJ2-3; D not certain. Germline V gene data show CDR1 as SGHRS and CDR2 as YFSETQ. V was trimmed by 5 bases and J by 0 bases, leaving 13 bases between them. The CDR3 loop spans 15 amino acids. CDR3 region: CASSPDPSSTDTQYF. The CDR3 nucleotides are TGCGCCAGCAGTCCCGACCCTTCTAGCACAGATACGCAGTATTTT.

A few counts support this clonotype. The chain is built from TRBV6-2 or TRBV6-3 and TRBJ1-5; no definite D call. Per the germline V gene, CDR1 is MNHEY and CDR2 is SVGEGT. The CDR3 is made up of 15 amino acids. The V gene lost 8 bases and the J gene lost 4 bases, with 18 bases spanning the gap. The CDR3 nucleotides read TGTGCCAGCCGGGTCAGCCCATACTCTAATCAGCCCCAGCATTTT. Encoded protein: CASRVSPYSNQPQHF.

This clonotype was detected a few times. V gene TRBV2 combines with J gene TRBJ1-6; TRBD1 matches 7 bases. Germline trimming cut 5 bases from V and 10 bases from J; bases unmatched to any gene: 11. The CDR3 spans 15 residues. Germline V gives CDR1 SNHLY, CDR2 FYNNEI. The CDR3 DNA sequence: TGTGCCAGCAGTCCCTTGCCAGGGGGTCACTCACCCCTCCACTTT. Residues: CASSPLPGGHSPLHF. Based on the CDR3 plus reference TRBV2 and TRBJ1-6, the full variable domain is EPEVTQTPSHQVTQMGQEVILRCVPISNHLYFYWYRQILGQKVEFLVSFYNNEISEKSEIFDDQFSVERPDGSNFTLKIRSTKLEDSAMYFCASSPLPGGHSPLHFGNGTRLTVT.

This clonotype is a singleton in its sample. The V and J genes are TRBV12-3 or TRBV12-4 and TRBJ2-1; 12 positions agree with TRBD1. The CDR3 has 13 residues. Losses at the gene ends were 7 bases for V and 15 bases for J; bases not matched to a gene: 10. In nucleotides, the CDR3 is TGTGCCAGCACCAGAGGGACAGGGGGCTCTGGGTTCTTC. The encoded protein is CASTRGTGGSGFF.

The DNA for the CDR3 is TGCGCCAGCAGCCAAGATCATACCAGCACAGATACGCAGTATTTT. It is translated as CASSQDHTSTDTQYF. The chain carries TRBV4-3 and TRBJ2-3, with no clear D. Germline V CDR1 and CDR2: LGHNA, YSLEER. The CDR3 is made up of 15 amino acids. Between the trimmed V and J ends, which lost 0 bases and 0 bases, there was a span of 7 bases.

This clonotype came up a few times. The chain combines TRBV18 with TRBJ2-5, with a possible D match to TRBD2 (6 bases). With 3 bases removed from V and 0 bases from J, the gap between germline ends came to 17 bases. The CDR3 is 17 residues long. Per the germline V gene, CDR1 is KGHSH and CDR2 is LQKENI. The CDR3 region has the DNA TGTGCCAGCTCACCGACTAGGGACTTCTCGTACCAAGAGACCCAGTACTTC. Translating it yields CASSPTRDFSYQETQYF.

The chain combines TRBV6-2 or TRBV6-3 with TRBJ2-2; D possibly corresponds to TRBD1 (6 bases). Germline V lookup: CDR1 MNHEY, CDR2 SVGEGT. This CDR3 region has 15 residues. The V end was cut by 7 bases, the J end by 0 bases, with 12 bases between. CDR3: CASIYRESNTGELFF. The DNA of the CDR3 is TGTGCCAGCATCTACAGGGAATCGAACACCGGGGAGCTGTTTTTT.

This chain connects TRBV29-1 to TRBJ2-1, with 7 bases aligning to TRBD2. From germline, CDR1 is SQVTM and CDR2 ANQGSEA. CDR3 length: 12 amino acids. Losses at the gene ends were 7 bases for V and 5 bases for J; bases not matched to a gene: 5. CDR3 DNA sequence: TGCAGCGGGGGCGGGGGAAACAATGAGCAGTTCTTC. Translation gives CSGGGGNNEQFF.

This clonotype was found a few times. The CDR3 loop reads CASSLAQRTSYNEQFF. DNA for the CDR3: TGTGCCAGCAGCTTAGCCCAGCGAACCTCCTACAATGAGCAGTTCTTC. The chain is built from TRBV11-2 and TRBJ2-1; D call uncertain. CDR3 length: 16 residues. Per the germline V gene, CDR1 is SGHAT and CDR2 is FQNNGV. Trimming pared 1 base from V and 0 bases from J, leaving 10 bases between. Supplemented by reference TRBV11-2 and TRBJ2-1, the full variable domain reads EAGVAQSPRYKIIEKRQSVAFWCNPISGHATLYWYQQILGQGPKLLIQFQNNGVVDDSQLPKDRFSAERLKGVDSTLKIQPAKLEDSAVYLCASSLAQRTSYNEQFFGPGTRLTVL.

The chain carries TRBV7-9 and TRBJ2-6, with D maybe TRBD2 (7 bases). Per the germline V gene, CDR1 is SEHNR and CDR2 is FQNEAQ (reference sequence). V lost 8 bases to trimming and J lost 5 bases, with 10 bases between them. The CDR3 length is 13 residues. The CDR3 spells CASGGGWANVLTF. The DNA of the CDR3 is TGTGCCAGCGGGGGGGGCTGGGCCAACGTCCTGACTTTC.

The rearrangement uses TRBV14 and TRBJ2-2; D may correspond to TRBD1 or TRBD2 (6 bases each). Trimming left V 0 bases short and J 4 bases short, with 15 bases between. The length of the CDR3 is 17 residues. Germline-derived CDR1 and CDR2 are SGHDN and FVKESK. DNA for the CDR3: TGTGCCAGCAGCCAAGATGTGTCGGGGGCCGGCACCGGGGAGCTGTTTTTT. This codes for CASSQDVSGAGTGELFF.

This clonotype was seen many times. The chain couples TRBV27 to TRBJ2-7, with D maybe TRBD2 (5 bases). Looked up from germline, CDR1 is MNHEY and CDR2 is SMNVEV (reference sequence). This CDR3 spans 12 amino acids. V was clipped by 7 bases and J by 1 base, with 8 bases between them. The CDR3 DNA is TGTGCCAGCACCGGGGATTCCTACGAGCAGTACTTC. It translates to CASTGDSYEQYF.

The chain couples TRBV18 to TRBJ1-2, with D possibly being TRBD1 (5 bases). V was cut by 4 bases and J by 0 bases, with 15 bases left in between. The length of the CDR3 is 16 residues. Germline V CDR1 and CDR2: KGHSH, LQKENI. CDR3: CASSRFETAANYGYTF. CDR3 coding DNA: TGTGCCAGCTCACGGTTCGAGACAGCCGCTAACTATGGCTACACCTTC.

This clonotype has more than one count but fewer than ten. The rearrangement joins TRBV4-1 to TRBJ2-5; D might be TRBD1 (6 bases). Trimming shortened V by 4 bases and J by 5 bases, and 17 bases separated the two germline ends. The length of the CDR3 is 15 residues. Germline V gene sequence: CDR1 MGHRA, CDR2 YSYEKL. The CDR3 here is CASSLTTGFRETQYF. The CDR3 nucleotides are TGCGCCAGCAGCCTTACTACAGGGTTTCGGGAGACCCAGTACTTC.

The genes are TRBV20-1 and TRBJ2-3, with a possible D match to TRBD1 (6 bases). Germline loops: CDR1 DFQATT, CDR2 SNEGSKA (reference sequence). The CDR3 is 12 amino acids. V lost 6 bases, J lost 6 bases, and 13 bases lay in between. Written as DNA, the CDR3 is TGCAGTGCCGGTCAGGGGAGTGATACGCAGTATTTT. As protein: CSAGQGSDTQYF.

The V and J genes are TRBV28 and TRBJ1-1, with D hard to call. The CDR3 runs to 13 residues. The ends were cut back, 8 bases at V and 8 bases at J, with 18 bases in the middle. Looked up from germline, CDR1 is MDHEN and CDR2 is SYDVKM. The CDR3 loop is CASSLRPRTEAFF. The CDR3 DNA reads TGTGCCAGCTCCCTTCGCCCGCGGACGGAAGCTTTCTTT.

The chain has TRBV5-1 and TRBJ1-1; perhaps TRBD1 as D (5 bases). The CDR3 spans 11 residues. The germline CDR1 and CDR2 sequences are SGHRS and YFSETQ. V was clipped by 0 bases and J by 8 bases, with 5 bases between them. DNA of the CDR3: TGCGCCAGCAGCTTGGGACAGGAAGCTTTCTTT. Translation gives CASSLGQEAFF. The whole variable domain, remainder taken from reference TRBV5-1 and TRBJ1-1, is KAGVTQTPRYLIKTRGQQVTLSCSPISGHRSVSWYQQTPGQGLQFLFEYFSETQRNKGNFPGRFSGRQFSNSRSEMNVSTLELGDSALYLCASSLGQEAFFGQGTRLTVV.

This clonotype has more than one count but fewer than ten. The chain links TRBV19 to TRBJ1-1; perhaps TRBD1 as D (5 bases). Germline V gene lookup returns CDR1 LNHDA and CDR2 SQIVND (reference sequence). The CDR3 sequence is 14 residues long. Trimming pared 4 bases from V and 1 base from J, leaving 10 bases between. In DNA form, the CDR3 reads TGTGCCAGTAGTAGAGGGACGGCGAACACTGAAGCTTTCTTT. It is translated as CASSRGTANTEAFF.

This clonotype was counted only a few times. The chain has TRBV6-6 and TRBJ2-2; D remains ambiguous. The V and J ends lost 8 bases and 6 bases respectively, with 16 bases between them. Germline CDR1 is MNHNY and CDR2 is SVGAGI (reference sequence). CDR3 size: 14 residues. CDR3 in DNA: TGTGCCAGCGGGCGGCCGGAAAACCCCGGGGAGCTGTTTTTT. Residues: CASGRPENPGELFF.

The CDR3 nucleotides are TGTGCCAGCAGCCAAGCCGGGGGTGTATACAATGAGCAGTTCTTC. It codes for CASSQAGGVYNEQFF. This chain links TRBV3-1 with TRBJ2-1; D is perhaps TRBD2 (6 bases). Germline V CDR1 and CDR2: LGHDT, YNNKEL (reference sequence). This CDR3 has 15 amino acids. V lost 1 base and J 4 bases, leaving 11 bases between the germline ends.